Listed here is a single TCR beta chain. Its specificity is unknown. Authors' methods: Per sample, the median was 95,638 TCRs, with values from roughly 23,000 to 640,000. Via MiXCR, TCRdb re-called the RACE reads, giving one row per CDR3 protein. The V and J calls follow TCRdb's processing rather than the paper's. The sample lists 74,000 or so distinct CDR3 sequences, 10% occurring once. This sample is drawn from a study of human T cells and chemical hapten exposure. Findings of the study overall: Following DPC sensitization, TCRs present above 1 in 1000 frequency showed no change.

Time point defined: patch test 1, 2 weeks after DPC sensitization. The treatment is: therapeutic diphenylcyclopropenone sensitization with weekly scalp DPC. The CDR3 totals 16 residues. The V gene's germline CDR1 is MNHEY and CDR2 SVGAGI. Trimming removed 6 bases at V and 4 bases at J, with 21 bases between. This chain links TRBV6-5 with TRBJ1-2, with D hard to call. The origin of this receptor is a woman in her 50s with alopecia areata. Some clones in this sample may be carry-over from other donors' samples. The sample here was whole blood, taken in connection with sensitization to the hapten diphenylcyclopropenone (DPC). CDR3 sequence: CASSPGGPGGGYGYTF. CDR3 sequence (DNA): TGTGCCAGCAGCCCGGGAGGGCCCGGTGGAGGCTATGGCTACACCTTC.